These T cell receptor beta chains were read from a single sample in a study of cytomegalovirus exposure and HLA in healthy donors. Libraries were prepared by immunoSEQ multiplex PCR; TCRdb keeps only in-frame clonotypes and omits some of them. Of some 140,000 clones listed, 80% to 85% are singletons. Source material: PBMCs. All receptors derive from a male donor in good health and CMV-seropositive. The CDR3 runs from the conserved cysteine through the conserved F or W. Fields, in order: CDR3 length, V gene, J gene, clone size, D gene, CDR3 protein, CDR3 DNA. D genes are given only for firm matches. Clone size is stated in some rows and not others, as once, few, many or a class when expanded.

13	TRBV10-2	TRBJ2-7	.	.	CASSETASGEQYF	TGCGCCAGCAGTGAGACGGCCTCGGGGGAGCAGTACTTC
17	TRBV7-9	TRBJ2-5	.	TRBD2	CASSLGLAGGPGETQYF	TGTGCCAGCAGCCTCGGACTAGCGGGGGGGCCGGGAGAGACCCAGTACTTC
15	TRBV30	TRBJ2-3	.	TRBD1	CAWSLTGGGTDTQYF	TGTGCCTGGAGCCTGACAGGGGGGGGCACAGATACGCAGTATTTT
16	TRBV11-2	TRBJ1-3	.	TRBD1	CASSLDLSGGGNTIYF	TGTGCCAGCAGCTTAGATCTGTCAGGGGGAGGAAACACCATATATTTT
17	TRBV9	TRBJ2-5	few	TRBD2	CASSAGTSGPTQETQYF	TGTGCCAGCAGCGCCGGGACTAGCGGTCCAACACAAGAGACCCAGTACTTC
16	TRBV28	TRBJ1-5	.	TRBD1	CASSSPGTGGYQPQHF	TGTGCCAGCAGCTCACCCGGGACAGGGGGATATCAGCCCCAGCATTTT
18	TRBV28	TRBJ2-2	.	TRBD2	CASSTTGLAGVGTGELFF	TGTGCCAGCAGTACAACCGGACTAGCGGGAGTAGGTACCGGGGAGCTGTTTTTT
14	TRBV13	TRBJ1-1	once	TRBD1	CASRIGTGNTEAFF	TGTGCCAGCAGGATAGGGACAGGGAACACTGAAGCTTTCTTT
16	TRBV7-9	TRBJ1-4	.	.	CASSSQGGATNEKLFF	TGTGCCAGCAGCTCCCAGGGAGGGGCAACTAATGAAAAACTGTTTTTT
14	TRBV9	TRBJ2-7	.	.	CASSTRQVPYEQYF	TGTGCCAGCAGCACCCGACAGGTCCCCTACGAGCAGTACTTC
17	TRBV4-3	TRBJ2-6	once	TRBD1	CASSQNRGSAGANVLTF	TGCGCCAGCAGCCAAAACAGGGGATCGGCTGGGGCCAACGTCCTGACTTTC
14	TRBV9	TRBJ2-3	.	.	CASSVVGQQDTQYF	TGTGCCAGCAGCGTAGTGGGGCAGCAGGATACGCAGTATTTT
15	TRBV21-1	TRBJ2-1	.	.	CASSKVSRQGDGQFF	TGTGCCAGCAGCAAAGTTTCGAGACAGGGGGACGGGCAGTTCTTC
11	TRBV20-1	TRBJ2-7	.	.	CSATRDYEQYF	TGCAGTGCTACCAGGGACTACGAGCAGTACTTC
17	TRBV18	TRBJ1-1	once	.	CASSPSDSRYINTEAFF	TGTGCCAGCTCACCTTCGGACAGCAGGTATATCAACACTGAAGCTTTCTTT
13	TRBV2	TRBJ2-5	.	TRBD1	CASRRDSQETQYF	TGTGCCAGCAGGAGGGACAGCCAAGAGACCCAGTACTTC
17	TRBV7-8	TRBJ1-4	.	TRBD1	CASRPGTAFATNEKLFF	TGTGCCAGCAGGCCCGGGACAGCGTTTGCAACTAATGAAAAACTGTTTTTT
14	TRBV19	TRBJ2-7	.	.	CASSIETASYEQYF	TGTGCCAGTAGTATAGAGACAGCCTCCTACGAGCAGTACTTC
16	TRBV25-1	TRBJ2-3	.	TRBD1	CASSKQGVIFTDTQYF	TGTGCCAGCAGTAAACAGGGGGTTATTTTCACAGATACGCAGTATTTT
14	TRBV28	TRBJ2-1	.	.	CASSLPAGTVEQFF	TGTGCCAGCAGTTTACCGGCGGGGACGGTTGAGCAGTTCTTC
16	TRBV5-4	TRBJ1-2	.	TRBD1	CASSRAGTGSVYGYTF	TGTGCCAGCAGCCGGGCCGGGACAGGCTCCGTCTATGGCTACACCTTC
15	TRBV5-1	TRBJ1-2	.	.	CASSLVGLREGGYTF	TGCGCCAGCAGCTTGGTTGGACTCAGAGAGGGTGGCTACACCTTC
13	TRBV19	TRBJ2-1	.	TRBD2	CATLDKLSGRQFF	TGTGCCACCCTAGACAAACTAAGCGGGAGGCAGTTCTTC
15	TRBV7-9	TRBJ2-7	.	TRBD1	CASSLERGQNYEQYF	TGTGCCAGCAGCTTAGAAAGGGGACAGAATTACGAGCAGTACTTC
17	TRBV19	TRBJ2-6	.	TRBD1	CASLGQGALSGANVLTF	TGTGCCAGTTTAGGACAGGGGGCTCTTTCTGGGGCCAACGTCCTGACTTTC